A selection of T cell receptor beta chains follows, all from one sample in a study of cytomegalovirus exposure and HLA in healthy donors. Generated by immunoSEQ multiplex PCR, the TCRdb table keeps only in-frame clones and is missing some. The data contain under 65,000 clones, roughly 94% of them seen just once; the ten biggest clones take up nearly 6%. What was sequenced was PBMCs. The receptors were gathered from a woman between 18 and 29 years old in good health and CMV-seropositive. Both conserved end residues are part of each CDR3. A D gene is named only where the DNA matches it firmly. Clone size is shown for a subset of rows, as once, few, many or a class of expanded clone.

v_call	j_call	clone_size	d_call	cdr3_nt	cdr3_aa
TRBV9	TRBJ2-2	once	.	TGTGCCAGCAGCGTAGGCGTCGTAGGGACTGAAGAGCTGTTTTTT	CASSVGVVGTEELFF
TRBV4-3	TRBJ1-6	.	TRBD1	TGCGCCAGCAGCCAAGCCGAGGGGGCGCTCGCTAATTCACCCCTCCACTTT	CASSQAEGALANSPLHF
TRBV7-2	TRBJ2-7	.	.	TGTGCCAGCACCCAATCCGGAGAGGACGAGCAGTACTTC	CASTQSGEDEQYF
TRBV30	TRBJ2-7	.	TRBD1	TGTGCCTGGAGTGGGGACAGTCTGGAATCCGAGCAGTACTTC	CAWSGDSLESEQYF
TRBV4-1	TRBJ2-3	.	.	TGCGCCAGCAGCCAAGATCAGAACAGAGATACGCAGTATTTT	CASSQDQNRDTQYF
TRBV30	TRBJ1-2	.	TRBD1	TGTGCCTGGCTGACAGGGATCTATGGCTACACCTTC	CAWLTGIYGYTF
TRBV2	TRBJ1-4	.	.	TGTGCCAGCAGTGTAAGCAGGGCTTCTGAAAAACTGTTTTTT	CASSVSRASEKLFF
TRBV7-2	TRBJ2-7	.	.	TGTGCCAGCAGCTTAAACAGGGTCAATTACGAGCAGTACTTC	CASSLNRVNYEQYF
TRBV5-4	TRBJ1-3	.	TRBD1	TGTGCCAGCAGCTTGAACACAGGGGCTGGAAACACCATATATTTT	CASSLNTGAGNTIYF
TRBV4-3	TRBJ1-6	.	.	TGCGCCAGCAGCCAAGCGACAGGATTCAATTCACCCCTCCACTTT	CASSQATGFNSPLHF
TRBV11-2	TRBJ2-1	.	.	TGTGCCAGCAGCTTAGATCCCGACAATGAGCAGTTCTTC	CASSLDPDNEQFF
TRBV6-1	TRBJ1-1	.	.	TGTGCCAGCAGTGTAAGTGAGACTGAAGCTTTCTTT	CASSVSETEAFF
TRBV10-3	TRBJ1-2	.	.	TGTGCCATCAGTCAAAGCCCGATTAACTATGGCTACACCTTC	CAISQSPINYGYTF
TRBV15	TRBJ2-2	.	.	TGTGCCACCAGCAGAGATCGGAGGGACACCGGGGAGCTGTTTTTT	CATSRDRRDTGELFF
TRBV27	TRBJ2-6	.	.	TGTGCCAGCAGTTTGGGTTGGTCGGGGACAAGGGACGGAGGGGCCAACGTCCTGACTTTC	CASSLGWSGTRDGGANVLTF
TRBV9	TRBJ2-1	.	TRBD2	TGTGCCAGCAGCCCCATGGGGGGGTCAGACAATGAGCAGTTCTTC	CASSPMGGSDNEQFF
TRBV5-6	TRBJ1-1	.	TRBD1	TGTGCCAGCAGCTCGATTATGTCAGGGGGCAATGGTTTCTTT	CASSSIMSGGNGFF
TRBV9	TRBJ2-2	.	TRBD2	TGTGCCAGCAGCCCGCACGTGGGACTAGCGGGAGGGAACACCGGGGAGCTGTTTTTT	CASSPHVGLAGGNTGELFF
TRBV13	TRBJ2-1	once	TRBD2	TGTGCCAGCAGCTCACTAACGGGAGGGCCCTACAATGAGCAGTTCTTC	CASSSLTGGPYNEQFF
TRBV29-1	TRBJ2-1	.	TRBD1	TGCAGCGTTGAAGTGGGACAGAAGCAGTTCTTC	CSVEVGQKQFF
TRBV4-1	TRBJ1-5	.	.	TGCGCCAGCAGCCAAGATGGGGACATCCCGTCCCCGGCACAGCATTTT	CASSQDGDIPSPAQHF
TRBV10-2	TRBJ2-1	.	TRBD2	TGCGCCGGAACAAAAGGGACTAGCGGGGGAAACAATGAGCAGTTCTTC	CAGTKGTSGGNNEQFF
TRBV25-1	TRBJ1-3	.	.	TGTGCCAGCAGTGAATTTCCCTTCCCTACTGGAAACACCATATATTTT	CASSEFPFPTGNTIYF